The 12 T cell receptor beta chains listed next were all sequenced from one sample in a study of glioma-infiltrating T cells after dendritic cell vaccination. The repertoire was sequenced with immunoSEQ multiplex PCR; TCRdb's copy has only in-frame clones and lacks some. Seen here are approximately 90,000 clones, roughly 84% observed once, and the top ten hold 2.5% to 3%. Sequencing was performed on blood, taken before dendritic cell vaccination. These receptors were taken from a human donor with glioblastoma.

The chain carries TRBV7-9 and TRBJ2-1; D is perhaps TRBD2 (5 bases). The germline CDR1 and CDR2 sequences are SEHNR and FQNEAQ (reference sequence). V lost 5 bases, J lost 8 bases, and 19 bases lay in between. This CDR3 has 15 residues. CDR3 coding DNA: TGTGCCAGCAGCCCGGACTTGTCGTGGTACCATGAGCAGTTCTTC. As protein: CASSPDLSWYHEQFF.

This chain joins TRBV4-1 and TRBJ2-1; the D is unclear. V lost 1 base and J 9 bases, leaving 7 bases between the germline ends. The CDR3 has 12 residues. Germline-derived CDR1 and CDR2 are MGHRA and YSYEKL. DNA for the CDR3: TGCGCCAGCAGCCAAGTGGCCGCTGAGCAGTTCTTC. Amino acids: CASSQVAAEQFF.

The chain recombines TRBV5-6 with TRBJ1-3; perhaps TRBD1 as D (6 bases). With 7 bases removed from V and 1 base from J, the gap between germline ends came to 15 bases. CDR1 is SGHDT and CDR2 is YYEEEE in the germline V gene. This CDR3 contains 15 residues. CDR3: CASRYRGSSGNTIYF. The CDR3 coding sequence is TGTGCCAGCCGGTATAGGGGGTCATCTGGAAACACCATATATTTT. Looking up the rest from reference TRBV5-6 and TRBJ1-3 gives the full variable domain: DAGVTQSPTHLIKTRGQQVTLRCSPKSGHDTVSWYQQALGQGPQFIFQYYEEEERQRGNFPDRFSGHQFPNYSSELNVNALLLGDSALYLCASRYRGSSGNTIYFGEGSWLTVV.

The chain couples TRBV6-1 to TRBJ2-5; D may be TRBD2 (5 bases). Germline V gene sequence: CDR1 MNHNS, CDR2 SASEGT. Trimming removed 5 bases at V and 5 bases at J, with 15 bases between. CDR3 size: 14 residues. This CDR3 reads CASSNRYPGETQYF. In DNA, the CDR3 is TGTGCCAGCAGTAATAGATACCCGGGGGAGACCCAGTACTTC.

This clone occurred a few times. The chain carries TRBV10-3 and TRBJ1-6, with D tentatively TRBD1 (6 bases). The V gene lost 0 bases and the J gene lost 1 base, with 16 bases spanning the gap. Germline values: CDR1 ENHRY, CDR2 SYGVKD. The CDR3 length is 19 residues. Here the CDR3 reads CAISESLARGRSYNSPLHF. In DNA, the CDR3 is TGTGCCATCAGTGAGTCGTTGGCCAGGGGAAGATCCTATAATTCACCCCTCCACTTT.

The genes are TRBV19 and TRBJ1-6, with a possible D match to TRBD1 (5 bases). There are 16 residues in the CDR3. Trimming stripped 3 bases from V and 5 bases from J, with 14 bases between. Germline CDR1 reads LNHDA; CDR2 reads SQIVND (reference sequence). The CDR3 region is CASSIFKGADNSPLHF. The CDR3 bases are TGTGCCAGTAGTATTTTCAAAGGGGCCGATAATTCACCCCTCCACTTT.

The genes are TRBV6-5 and TRBJ1-5; D ambiguous. With 1 base removed from V and 2 bases from J, the gap between germline ends came to 6 bases. CDR3 size: 14 residues. In germline, CDR1 is MNHEY, CDR2 SVGAGI. The CDR3 bases are TGTGCCAGCAGTTACTTCCAGGGCAATCAGCCCCAGCATTTT. It codes for CASSYFQGNQPQHF.

A single count supports this clone. The chain has TRBV29-1 and TRBJ2-1, with 10 bases aligning to TRBD2. V dropped 4 bases and J dropped 0; count of bases not matched to a gene: 15. Germline CDR1 SQVTM, CDR2 ANQGSEA. There are 19 residues in the CDR3. The CDR3 here is CSVVGWQREGESSYNEQFF. The CDR3 region has the DNA TGCAGCGTTGTGGGTTGGCAGCGGGAGGGCGAGAGCTCCTACAATGAGCAGTTCTTC.

The chain links TRBV5-6 to TRBJ2-2; D remains unclear. CDR3 length equals 16 residues. From germline, CDR1 is SGHDT and CDR2 YYEEEE. Trimming left V 1 base short and J 0 bases short, with 10 bases between. CDR3 bases: TGTGCCAGCAGCTTGTTCCAGGCGTCGAACACCGGGGAGCTGTTTTTT. Its translation is CASSLFQASNTGELFF.

J is TRBJ2-7 and V is TRBV5-1, with TRBD1 identical over 8 bases. The junction had 6 bases not matched to a gene; V was cut back by 3 bases and J by 4 bases. Germline CDR1 is SGHRS and CDR2 is YFSETQ. The CDR3 is made up of 14 amino acids. In DNA, the CDR3 is TGCGCCAGCAGCTCCTGGACAGGGTCGTACGAGCAGTACTTC. The encoded protein is CASSSWTGSYEQYF.

V is TRBV29-1 and J is TRBJ1-2; 7 bases match TRBD1. Germline CDR1 reads SQVTM; CDR2 reads ANQGSEA. The CDR3 sequence is 15 residues long. The ends lost 5 bases at V and 8 bases at J; junction bases unmatched: 17. CDR3 sequence (DNA): TGCAGCGTTAAACCGCCTACAGGGGCTCCGGACGGCTACACCTTC. Its protein product is CSVKPPTGAPDGYTF. Variable domain in full (rest from reference TRBV29-1 and TRBJ1-2): SAVISQKPSRDICQRGTSLTIQCQVDSQVTMMFWYRQQPGQSLTLIATANQGSEATYESGFVIDKFPISRPNLTFSTLTVSNMSPEDSSIYLCSVKPPTGAPDGYTFGSGTRLTVV.

V and J are TRBV27 and TRBJ2-5; 9 bases match TRBD2. The V and J ends lost 3 bases and 2 bases, in that order; junction bases with no gene match: 7. The germline V gene encodes CDR1 MNHEY and CDR2 SMNVEV (reference sequence). CDR3 length: 16 amino acids. CDR3 in amino acids: CASSFLAGDLQETQYF. The CDR3 DNA follows: TGTGCCAGCAGTTTCTTAGCGGGGGACCTACAAGAGACCCAGTACTTC.